This entry is about one T cell receptor beta chain. What it binds is not known. The data stem from a study of long-term antiretroviral therapy in people with HIV. At the level of the study: Sampling started about a decade before the 2015 immediate-ART recommendation.

In germline, CDR1 is MGHRA, CDR2 YSYEKL. Trimming pared 2 bases from V and 4 bases from J, leaving 9 bases between. This CDR3 has 13 residues. An immunoSEQ assay, version v3.0, was performed at survey level. TCRdb keeps only in-frame clones here, not all; method: immunoSEQ multiplex PCR. The data hold thousands of clones, with 60% to 85% observed a single time. Overall study results and limits: Dominating the repertoire at all time points were the clones that expanded before ART.

In the United States, treatment was given to all participants with HIV. The material was unsorted PBMCs, obtained 0.5 years before starting antiretroviral therapy. J is TRBJ2-7 and V is TRBV4-1; D remains unclear. The clonotype originates from a man aged 35-49 years with HIV. The CDR3 region has the DNA TGCGCCAGCAGCCAAAATGTGGGGTACGAGCAGTACTTC. Encoded protein: CASSQNVGYEQYF.